This TCR beta chain was sequenced during a study of graft-versus-host responses after intestinal transplantation. Study-level background: Every recipient underwent anti-thymocyte globulin induction, then tacrolimus and steroids for around three years.

Some clones are missing from TCRdb's copy, which holds only in-frame ones; the method was immunoSEQ multiplex PCR. The table includes tens of thousands of clones, 75% to 95% detected once. Broader study findings: Researchers found peak circulating GvH clone levels linked to early post-transplant HvG declines. Among recipient marrow samples, GvH clones were found; some appeared first in ileum or blood.

Trimming removed 11 bases from V and 6 bases from J; junction bases left unmatched: 14. Looked up from germline, CDR1 is LNHDA and CDR2 is SQIVND (reference sequence). This CDR3 region has 15 residues. About this clone itself: Its antigen is undetermined.

This sequence was found in a human donor who received an intestinal transplant. V is TRBV19 and J is TRBJ2-1; 9 bases align to TRBD2. The specimen comprised unstimulated CD8+ T cells sorted from spleen or lymph node cells, sampled before intestinal transplant. CDR3 DNA: TGTGCCGTGTCTAGCGGGACCTATTCATTCAATGAGCAGTTCTTC. Translated, it gives CAVSSGTYSFNEQFF.